Listed here are 12 T cell receptor beta chains from one sample, sequenced in a study of long-term antiretroviral therapy in people with HIV. A v3.0 immunoSEQ assay was performed at survey level. Libraries were prepared by immunoSEQ multiplex PCR; TCRdb keeps only in-frame clonotypes and omits some of them. This sample carries more than 20,000 clones, approximately 90% of them seen once, and the ten largest clones take around 7.8%. The source was unsorted PBMCs, collected 1.8 years before starting antiretroviral therapy. The source of these receptors is a young woman with HIV.

This clone was detected only once. This chain joins TRBV5-1 and TRBJ1-2; 7 bases are a match to TRBD1. With 4 bases clipped from V and 8 bases from J, the junction kept 17 bases outside the gene matches. The CDR3 has 16 residues. Per germline, CDR1 SGHRS and CDR2 YFSETQ. Written as DNA, the CDR3 is TGCGCCAGCAGCCCGGAGGGGGCCACGGAGATCCGGGGCTACACCTTC. It codes for CASSPEGATEIRGYTF.

This clone was picked up one time. The J gene is TRBJ2-7, the V gene TRBV11-2; 12 bases map to TRBD2. The V segment lost 1 base and the J segment 7 bases; nucleotides outside the gene matches: 17. The CDR3 has 19 amino acids. Germline V lookup: CDR1 SGHAT, CDR2 FQNNGV. The CDR3: CASSLVGFFASGGAVEQYF. CDR3 nucleotides: TGTGCCAGCAGCTTAGTGGGGTTCTTTGCTAGCGGGGGGGCCGTTGAGCAGTACTTC. Looking up the rest from reference TRBV11-2 and TRBJ2-7 gives the full variable domain: EAGVAQSPRYKIIEKRQSVAFWCNPISGHATLYWYQQILGQGPKLLIQFQNNGVVDDSQLPKDRFSAERLKGVDSTLKIQPAKLEDSAVYLCASSLVGFFASGGAVEQYFGPGTRLTVT.

The chain recombines TRBV27 with TRBJ2-7, with 7 positions matching TRBD2. CDR3 length: 14 amino acids. The V and J ends lost 3 bases and 6 bases, in that order; junction bases with no gene match: 8. CDR1 and CDR2 from the germline V gene are MNHEY and SMNVEV (reference sequence). For the CDR3, the DNA is TGTGCCAGCAGTTTTGGGGAGGGGAACAGCGAGCAGTACTTC. Translation: CASSFGEGNSEQYF.

The rearrangement uses TRBV2 and TRBJ1-2; D unclear. Trimming removed 8 bases at V and 7 bases at J, with 20 bases between. Germline CDR1 reads SNHLY; CDR2 reads FYNNEI. The CDR3 consists of 14 residues. The CDR3 region is CASFITRVAPGYTF. The CDR3, as DNA: TGTGCCAGCTTTATTACGAGGGTGGCCCCTGGCTACACCTTC. Looking up the rest from reference TRBV2 and TRBJ1-2 gives the full variable domain: EPEVTQTPSHQVTQMGQEVILRCVPISNHLYFYWYRQILGQKVEFLVSFYNNEISEKSEIFDDQFSVERPDGSNFTLKIRSTKLEDSAMYFCASFITRVAPGYTFGSGTRLTVV.

This chain uses TRBV6-1 with TRBJ1-5; no definite D call. V dropped 3 bases and J dropped 7 bases, with 10 bases sitting between them. The CDR3 loop spans 13 amino acids. From germline, CDR1 is MNHNS and CDR2 SASEGT. For the CDR3, the DNA is TGTGCCAGCAGTGACTATTGGGTGCAGCCCCAGCATTTT. Translated: CASSDYWVQPQHF.

V and J are TRBV6-4 and TRBJ1-1; TRBD1 is a possible D gene (5 bases). V was trimmed by 6 bases and J by 0 bases, leaving 11 bases between them. The CDR3 is made up of 14 amino acids. Germline V gene data show CDR1 as MRHNA and CDR2 as SNTAGT. CDR3 residues: CASREGTLNTEAFF. Written as DNA, the CDR3 is TGTGCCAGCAGGGAGGGGACCCTGAACACTGAAGCTTTCTTT.

This clone was seen only once. The CDR3 loop is CASSLAKAGFYEQYV. In nucleotides, the CDR3 is TGTGCCAGCAGCTTGGCGAAGGCGGGATTCTACGAGCAGTACGTC. The rearrangement uses TRBV7-2 and TRBJ2-7, with D possibly TRBD2 on 6 matching bases. Trimming took 3 bases from V and 3 from J, leaving 15 bases between them. This CDR3 region has 15 residues. The germline V gene encodes CDR1 SGHTA and CDR2 FQGNSA.

V is TRBV25-1 and J is TRBJ2-3; 7 bases are shared with TRBD1. This CDR3 comprises 12 residues. Germline V lookup: CDR1 MGHDK, CDR2 SYGVNS. V lost 7 bases and J lost 6; bases outside the gene matches: 4. The CDR3 loop reads CASNRGLDTQYF. The CDR3 bases are TGTGCCAGCAACAGGGGTTTGGATACGCAGTATTTT.

The chain links TRBV11-3 to TRBJ2-7; D uncertain. V lost 1 base and J 3 bases, leaving 7 bases between the germline ends. Germline V gives CDR1 SGHNT, CDR2 YENEEA. CDR3 length: 13 amino acids. The CDR3 DNA follows: TGTGCCAGCAGCTTAGTAATACGCTACGAGCAGTACGTC. This encodes CASSLVIRYEQYV.

This chain joins TRBV10-3 and TRBJ2-6; 7 bases fit TRBD2. The germline V gene encodes CDR1 ENHRY and CDR2 SYGVKD. The CDR3 is made up of 19 amino acids. Germline trimming cut 6 bases from V and 2 bases from J; bases unmatched to any gene: 16. The CDR3 here is CAISLIGPGGIAGANVLTF. The CDR3 coding sequence is TGTGCCATCAGCCTAATCGGACCGGGAGGTATAGCTGGGGCCAACGTCCTGACTTTC.

In this sample, this clone turned up once. The rearrangement uses TRBV7-2 and TRBJ1-2; D not resolved. The CDR3 loop spans 13 amino acids. Germline CDR1 is SGHTA and CDR2 is FQGNSA. Trimming took off 5 bases at V and 7 bases at J, with 14 bases between the two ends. The CDR3 region has the DNA TGTGCCAGCAGCCGTGAGGCTGGTAGTGGCTACACCTTC. Encoded protein: CASSREAGSGYTF.

The J gene is TRBJ1-1, the V gene TRBV7-2, with no clear D. Germline CDR1 reads SGHTA; CDR2 reads FQGNSA. The CDR3 totals 15 residues. V dropped 3 bases and J dropped 0 bases, with 11 bases sitting between them. CDR3 bases: TGTGCCAGCAGCTTCTCGGTAGGATTGAACACTGAAGCTTTCTTT. Amino acids: CASSFSVGLNTEAFF.